This passage covers 12 T cell receptor beta chains from one sample sequenced in a study of blood T cell repertoires in COVID-19. Method: immunoSEQ multiplex PCR; TCRdb's copy keeps in-frame clones and lacks some. The profile shows 300,000 to 500,000 clones, approximately 88% of them singletons. The sequenced material came from PBMCs or T cells enriched from blood (not recorded which). These receptors were taken from a woman aged 40-49 years with acute COVID-19.

The CDR3 here is CASSPRTGGGYTF. DNA for the CDR3: TGTGCCAGTAGTCCCCGGACAGGAGGCGGCTACACCTTC. This sequence joins TRBV19 and TRBJ1-2, with TRBD1 identical over 7 bases. Looked up from germline, CDR1 is LNHDA and CDR2 is SQIVND (reference sequence). The V and J ends lost 5 bases and 8 bases, in that order; junction bases with no gene match: 8. This CDR3 contains 13 residues.

The chain employs TRBV4-2 and TRBJ1-3; 7 positions match TRBD1. J lost 0 bases, V lost 1 base, and 6 bases had no gene match. Germline V gene sequence: CDR1 LGHNA, CDR2 YNFKEQ. This CDR3 has 17 amino acids. Here the CDR3 reads CASSQVDRSLSGNTIYF. The CDR3 nucleotides read TGTGCCAGCAGCCAAGTGGACAGGAGCCTCTCTGGAAACACCATATATTTT.

V and J are TRBV5-1 and TRBJ2-6, with 8 bases aligning to TRBD1. The CDR3 is 19 amino acids. After removal of 4 bases from V and 0 bases from J, the junction contained 12 bases not matched to a gene. CDR1 is SGHRS, CDR2 YFSETQ, per germline. This CDR3 reads CASSPAGTGSTSGANVLTF. In nucleotides, the CDR3 is TGCGCCAGCAGCCCGGCCGGGACAGGATCTACCTCTGGGGCCAACGTCCTGACTTTC.

The J gene is TRBJ1-4, the V gene TRBV6-5; TRBD1 matches at 11 bases. Per the germline V gene, CDR1 is MNHEY and CDR2 is SVGAGI. J gave up 16 bases and V 5 bases, and 9 bases lay outside the gene matches. CDR3 length: 13 amino acids. Here the CDR3 DNA reads TGTGCCAGCAGTATACAGTGGGACAGGGGGTGGTTTTTT. It is translated as CASSIQWDRGWFF.

V gene TRBV5-5 combines with J gene TRBJ2-7, with 10 bases identical to TRBD2. The CDR3 is 14 amino acids. The junction had 4 bases not matched to a gene; V was cut back by 4 bases and J by 3 bases. Germline V gives CDR1 SGHKS, CDR2 YYEKEE (reference sequence). For the CDR3, the DNA is TGTGCCAGCAGCCCGGGACTAGCGAGCTACGAGCAGTACTTC. Encoded protein: CASSPGLASYEQYF.

The rearrangement joins TRBV7-2 to TRBJ2-1, with a weak D call TRBD1 (5 bases). Germline lookup yields CDR1 SGHTA and CDR2 FQGNSA. V was shortened by 3 bases and J by 6 bases, with 9 bases between the two germline ends. This CDR3 spans 13 amino acids. The CDR3 nucleotides are TGTGCCAGCAGCTTTCAGGGTAGCAATGAGCAGTTCTTC. Amino acid sequence: CASSFQGSNEQFF.

The rearrangement links TRBV7-9 to TRBJ1-5, with 7 bases aligning to TRBD1. Germline V gives CDR1 SEHNR, CDR2 FQNEAQ (reference sequence). V was pared by 1 base and J by 9 bases, with 9 bases of the junction left unmatched. CDR3 length: 15 amino acids. Written as DNA, the CDR3 is TGTGCCAGCAGCTTAGGGGTGACAGGGTTTTGGCCCCAGCATTTT. Its translation: CASSLGVTGFWPQHF.

The chain links TRBV5-1 to TRBJ2-1; D not certain. V was trimmed by 4 bases and J by 4 bases, leaving 12 bases between them. The CDR3 consists of 14 residues. The V gene's germline CDR1 is SGHRS and CDR2 YFSETQ. CDR3 coding DNA: TGCGCCAGCAGCCCAGAAGACAAGTACAATGAGCAGTTCTTC. Residues: CASSPEDKYNEQFF.

The chain joins TRBV7-2 to TRBJ1-2; 8 nucleotides align to TRBD1. CDR3 length equals 14 residues. The V and J ends lost 1 base and 8 bases, in that order; junction bases with no gene match: 6. From germline, CDR1 is SGHTA and CDR2 FQGNSA. Here the CDR3 reads CASSLGIRGHGYTF. The CDR3 nucleotides are TGTGCCAGCAGCTTAGGGATCAGGGGGCACGGCTACACCTTC.

The genes are TRBV9 and TRBJ1-2; perhaps TRBD1 as D (6 bases). The CDR3 sequence is 15 residues long. Trimming removed 0 bases from V and 6 bases from J, with 15 bases in between. CDR1 SGDLS and CDR2 YYNGEE come from the germline V gene. Written as DNA, the CDR3 is TGTGCCAGCAGCGTAGACCTCGGGACATTAAATGGCTACACCTTC. Protein sequence: CASSVDLGTLNGYTF.

The table lists this clone with a count of one. The chain combines TRBV7-9 with TRBJ2-2; 7 bases fit TRBD1. Germline assignment: CDR1 SEHNR and CDR2 FQNEAQ (reference sequence). The CDR3 has 15 residues. V gave up 6 bases and J gave up 4 bases; unmatched junction bases: 8. CDR3 loop: CASSRQGLGTGELFF. In DNA form, the CDR3 reads TGTGCCAGCAGTCGACAGGGATTGGGCACCGGGGAGCTGTTTTTT.

The genes are TRBV14 and TRBJ1-6; the D is unclear. CDR1 is SGHDN, CDR2 FVKESK, per germline. This CDR3 has 13 residues. V gave up 3 bases and J gave up 14 bases, with 14 bases separating them. CDR3 DNA sequence: TGTGCCAGCAGCCAGGCTTGGGGAGTGGCCCTCCACTTT. As protein: CASSQAWGVALHF.